The 5 T cell receptor beta chains in this list originate from one sample, sequenced in a study of OX40 agonist ivuxolimab in advanced cancers. Clones were read by immunoSEQ multiplex PCR, and TCRdb kept only the in-frame ones, dropping some. The sample carries about 55,000 clones, nearly 80% recorded once. The sample was CD4+ or CD8+ T cells sorted from blood, taken in a trial of the OX40 agonist ivuxolimab. The receptors originated from an adult with an advanced solid tumor such as melanoma, head and neck, liver or kidney cancer.

The chain joins TRBV6-1 to TRBJ1-2; a possible D gene is TRBD1 (5 bases). This CDR3 has 13 residues. CDR1 MNHNS and CDR2 SASEGT come from the germline V gene. Trimming cost V 3 bases and J 5 bases, with 10 bases left between them. DNA for the CDR3: TGTGCCAGCAGTGAGTCCCGGGGGTATGGCTACACCTTC. Protein product: CASSESRGYGYTF.

In DNA, the CDR3 is TGTGCCTGGAGTCGGGTGGAGGGCTACACCTTC. Amino acid sequence: CAWSRVEGYTF. The genes are TRBV30 and TRBJ1-2, with unresolved D. The V end lost 2 bases, the J end lost 8 bases, and 9 bases lay between the germline ends. The length of the CDR3 is 11 residues. Germline V gene data show CDR1 as GTSNPN and CDR2 as SVGIG (reference sequence).

With respect to this clone: This same CDR3 is encoded by further DNA sequences in the sample. The V and J genes are TRBV7-6 and TRBJ2-3; D call uncertain. This CDR3 has 12 residues. Germline V lookup: CDR1 SGHVS, CDR2 FNYEAQ. Trimming took 2 bases from V and 0 from J, leaving 0 bases between them. The CDR3 here is CASSLSTDTQYF. The CDR3 nucleotides read TGTGCCAGCAGCTTAAGCACAGATACGCAGTATTTT. The full variable domain, in which reference TRBV7-6 and TRBJ2-3 provide the parts outside the CDR3, is GAGVSQSPRYKVTKRGQDVALRCDPISGHVSLYWYRQALGQGPEFLTYFNYEAQQDKSGLPNDRFSAERPEGSISTLTIQRTEQRDSAMYRCASSLSTDTQYFGPGTRLTVL.

The chain combines TRBV5-5 with TRBJ2-2, with D tentatively TRBD1 (6 bases). Germline assignment: CDR1 SGHKS and CDR2 YYEKEE (reference sequence). CDR3 length: 16 amino acids. V lost 5 bases and J 1 base, leaving 15 bases between the germline ends. The CDR3 sequence: CASSHRMTGNTGELFF. The CDR3 coding sequence is TGTGCCAGCAGTCATCGGATGACAGGGAACACCGGGGAGCTGTTTTTT. The whole variable domain, remainder taken from reference TRBV5-5 and TRBJ2-2, is DAGVTQSPTHLIKTRGQQVTLRCSPISGHKSVSWYQQVLGQGPQFIFQYYEKEERGRGNFPDRFSARQFPNYSSELNVNALLLGDSALYLCASSHRMTGNTGELFFGEGSRLTVL.

This clone has just one count. The gene calls are TRBV5-5 and TRBJ1-1; the match to TRBD1 covers 7 bases. The CDR3 extends over 15 amino acids. With V trimmed by 5 bases and J by 0 bases, 7 bases remained unmatched. Germline CDR1 and CDR2: SGHKS and YYEKEE (reference sequence). In DNA, the CDR3 is TGTGCCAGCAGTAACACAGGGGCCATGAACACTGAAGCTTTCTTT. Its translation: CASSNTGAMNTEAFF.